This record concerns one T cell receptor (beta chain) sequence. No antigen is known for it. This specimen comes from a study of T cell responses to AZD1222 COVID-19 vaccine. Study information: Second doses at about 4 or about 12 weeks were pooled. Broader study findings: All repertoire sampling was performed exclusively after the peak T cell response. Females made up more of the donors, who were largely white British, and clonal diversity may have come out too low. Recipients of two AZD1222 doses showed rising Spike-specific TCR breadth and depth.

V was cut by 4 bases and J by 4 bases, with 17 bases left in between. Germline assignment: CDR1 MDHEN and CDR2 SYDVKM. The CDR3 covers 15 residues. TCRdb's copy holds only in-frame clones and misses some; the assay was immunoSEQ multiplex PCR. The sample shows around 140,000 clones, about 93% of them seen only once. The TCR comes from an adult in good health. The genes are TRBV28 and TRBJ2-7; unclear D gene. The starting material was peripheral blood, obtained on day 0 of AZD1222 vaccination. The CDR3, as DNA: TGTGCCAGCAGTTCCCCCCATTCAGAGAAATACGAGCAGTACTTC. Translation: CASSSPHSEKYEQYF. The full variable domain, completed using reference TRBV28 and TRBJ2-7, is DVKVTQSSRYLVKRTGEKVFLECVQDMDHENMFWYRQDPGLGLRLIYFSYDVKMKEKGDIPEGYSVSREKKERFSLILESASTNQTSMYLCASSSPHSEKYEQYFGPGTRLTVT.